The 27 T cell receptor beta chains below come from one sample, sequenced in a study of OX40 agonist ivuxolimab in advanced cancers. The table came from immunoSEQ multiplex PCR; TCRdb's copy has only in-frame clones and leaves some out. The data contain tens of thousands of clones, about 81% of them singletons. Sequenced material: CD4+ or CD8+ T cells sorted from blood, taken in a trial of the OX40 agonist ivuxolimab. The source is an adult with an advanced solid tumor such as melanoma, head and neck, liver or kidney cancer.

V gene TRBV28 combines with J gene TRBJ1-5; unclear D gene. The CDR3 sequence is 12 residues long. Trimming cost V 3 bases and J 5 bases, with 5 bases left between them. Per germline, CDR1 MDHEN and CDR2 SYDVKM. Here the CDR3 DNA reads TGTGCCAGCAGTTTTCAGGATCAGCCCCAGCATTTT. Protein product: CASSFQDQPQHF.

The CDR3 DNA sequence: TGTGCCAGCAGCCCTGACCCTCTTAGTGGGCACTACGAGCAGTACTTC. Translation: CASSPDPLSGHYEQYF. The chain is built from TRBV4-2 and TRBJ2-7; D not certain. This CDR3 region has 16 residues. Trimming removed 4 bases at V and 3 bases at J, with 19 bases between. From germline, CDR1 is LGHNA and CDR2 YNFKEQ.

The chain joins TRBV6-1 to TRBJ2-3; 11 bases agree with TRBD1. The CDR3 is 14 amino acids. Trimming removed 8 bases from V and 5 bases from J; junction bases left unmatched: 6. In germline, CDR1 is MNHNS, CDR2 SASEGT. The CDR3 coding sequence is TGTGCCAGCCGTGGACAGGGGGCTGGAGATACGCAGTATTTT. Its protein product is CASRGQGAGDTQYF.

The CDR3 bases are TGTGCCAGCAGTTTGATCCAGAGCAACTACGAGCAGTACTTC. Protein: CASSLIQSNYEQYF. The J gene is TRBJ2-7, the V gene TRBV28; no definite D call. The germline CDR1 and CDR2 sequences are MDHEN and SYDVKM. V was shortened by 3 bases and J by 3 bases, with 12 bases between the two germline ends. The CDR3 has 14 amino acids.

This clone was seen a single time. This chain joins TRBV5-1 and TRBJ2-1, with D possibly TRBD1 on 5 matching bases. V shed 4 bases and J shed 4 bases, with 12 bases lying between them. The CDR3 contains 14 residues. CDR1 and CDR2 (germline): SGHRS, YFSETQ. CDR3 sequence (DNA): TGCGCCAGCAGCCCAGGGTCAGAGTACAATGAGCAGTTCTTC. It codes for CASSPGSEYNEQFF.

The chain recombines TRBV10-3 with TRBJ2-2; 10 nucleotides align to TRBD2. The junction had 3 bases not matched to a gene; V was cut back by 5 bases and J by 3 bases. The CDR3 sequence is 15 residues long. Germline lookup yields CDR1 ENHRY and CDR2 SYGVKD. This CDR3 is CAISLAGADTGELFF. In DNA form, the CDR3 reads TGTGCCATCAGTCTAGCGGGAGCGGACACCGGGGAGCTGTTTTTT.

The chain carries TRBV27 and TRBJ2-3, with D perhaps given as TRBD1 or TRBD2 (5 bases each). There are 14 residues in the CDR3. V lost 5 bases to trimming and J lost 0 bases, with 9 bases between them. The germline CDR1 and CDR2 sequences are MNHEY and SMNVEV (reference sequence). CDR3 protein: CASSRDRSTDTQYF. CDR3 DNA sequence: TGTGCCAGCAGTAGGGACCGCAGCACAGATACGCAGTATTTT.

The DNA of the CDR3 is TGTGCCAGCAGTTTATGGGGCGGGAGGGCCCCCGATGAGCAGTTCTTC. This encodes CASSLWGGRAPDEQFF. The rearrangement uses TRBV27 and TRBJ2-1, with 9 bases matching TRBD2. Germline CDR1 is MNHEY and CDR2 is SMNVEV (reference sequence). With 1 base clipped from V and 8 bases from J, the junction kept 9 bases outside the gene matches. The CDR3 loop spans 16 amino acids.

This clone was recorded only once. The chain has TRBV5-1 and TRBJ2-7; 8 nucleotides line up with TRBD2. There are 14 residues in the CDR3. Germline CDR1 is SGHRS and CDR2 is YFSETQ. With V trimmed by 8 bases and J by 0 bases, 7 bases remained unmatched. The CDR3 region is CASSTSGDSYEQYF. CDR3 bases: TGCGCCAGTTCAACTAGCGGTGACTCCTACGAGCAGTACTTC.

This chain connects TRBV19 to TRBJ1-2; possibly TRBD1 for D (5 bases). Germline lookup yields CDR1 LNHDA and CDR2 SQIVND (reference sequence). This CDR3 has 15 amino acids. The V and J ends lost 4 bases and 5 bases respectively, with 17 bases between them. The CDR3 coding sequence is TGTGCCAGTAGTACCGGCGTTGGGGGAGGGTATGGCTACACCTTC. Translation gives CASSTGVGGGYGYTF.

This sequence joins TRBV10-3 and TRBJ2-5; TRBD2 might be the D (5 bases). The CDR3 has 12 amino acids. CDR1 ENHRY and CDR2 SYGVKD come from the germline V gene. V dropped 10 bases and J dropped 4 bases, with 13 bases sitting between them. For the CDR3, the DNA is TGTGCCACTAAAACTAGAGGAGAGACCCAGTACTTC. As protein: CATKTRGETQYF.

The V and J genes are TRBV27 and TRBJ2-7, with D perhaps TRBD1 (5 bases). V dropped 4 bases and J dropped 7 bases, with 23 bases sitting between them. The CDR3 consists of 16 residues. The germline CDR1 and CDR2 sequences are MNHEY and SMNVEV (reference sequence). CDR3 sequence: CASSSTPRVSSGEQYF. The CDR3 DNA sequence: TGTGCCAGCAGTTCTACCCCCAGGGTGAGCAGTGGTGAGCAGTACTTC.

There are a few counts of this clone. The chain couples TRBV5-4 to TRBJ2-7; 11 nucleotides agree with TRBD1. Trimming cost V 4 bases and J 4 bases; bases outside gene matches: 7. The CDR3 is 15 amino acids. Looked up from germline, CDR1 is SGHNT and CDR2 is YYREEE (reference sequence). The CDR3 loop is CASSPGTGGVYEQYF. In nucleotides, the CDR3 is TGTGCCAGCAGCCCGGGGACAGGGGGGGTATACGAGCAGTACTTC.

The rearrangement links TRBV10-3 to TRBJ1-1; 7 nucleotides agree with TRBD1. This CDR3 is built from 13 residues. Germline loops: CDR1 ENHRY, CDR2 SYGVKD. V shed 10 bases, J shed 6 bases, and the junction held 11 bases outside the gene matches. CDR3 residues: CATSQGEGPEAFF. CDR3 bases: TGTGCCACCTCGCAGGGGGAAGGGCCTGAAGCTTTCTTT.

The chain joins TRBV18 to TRBJ2-1; D perhaps matches TRBD1 (6 bases). The CDR3 extends over 14 amino acids. V lost 4 bases and J 9 bases, leaving 16 bases between the germline ends. Germline V gives CDR1 KGHSH, CDR2 LQKENI. As DNA, the CDR3 is TGTGCCAGCTCACTTGACAGGAATATAGGTGAGCAGTTCTTC. Protein sequence: CASSLDRNIGEQFF.

The gene calls are TRBV5-1 and TRBJ1-2; D unclear. V shed 1 base and J shed 0 bases, with 10 bases lying between them. This CDR3 has 15 amino acids. Germline lookup yields CDR1 SGHRS and CDR2 YFSETQ. CDR3 protein: CASSLLATSNYGYTF. The CDR3, as DNA: TGCGCCAGCAGCTTGCTGGCGACATCTAACTATGGCTACACCTTC.

This clone was seen a handful of times. The CDR3 loop reads CASSSGTGFSLKAFF. CDR3 bases: TGTGCCAGCAGCTCAGGGACAGGGTTCTCGCTGAAAGCTTTCTTT. The chain recombines TRBV9 with TRBJ1-1, with 9 bases matching TRBD1. J gave up 9 bases and V 4 bases, and 13 bases lay outside the gene matches. The CDR3 runs 15 residues. CDR1 SGDLS and CDR2 YYNGEE come from the germline V gene.

This chain connects TRBV19 to TRBJ2-3; tentative D call: TRBD1 (6 bases). The germline V gene encodes CDR1 LNHDA and CDR2 SQIVND (reference sequence). This CDR3 is built from 14 residues. Deletions cut 5 bases from V and 2 bases from J, with 11 bases between. CDR3 nucleotide sequence: TGTGCCAGTAGTTTACAGGGTAACACAGATACGCAGTATTTT. This encodes CASSLQGNTDTQYF.

The chain is built from TRBV2 and TRBJ1-5, with TRBD1 matching 9 bases. CDR1 is SNHLY, CDR2 FYNNEI, per germline. The V and J ends lost 4 bases and 6 bases, in that order; junction bases with no gene match: 4. This CDR3 region has 14 residues. The CDR3 DNA sequence: TGTGCCAGCAGTGGGGGACAGGGAATTCAGCCCCAGCATTTT. It is translated as CASSGGQGIQPQHF.

The chain uses TRBV2 and TRBJ2-7, with D tentatively TRBD1 (6 bases). Germline-derived CDR1 and CDR2 are SNHLY and FYNNEI. The CDR3 sequence is 14 residues long. Trimming pared 6 bases from V and 4 bases from J, leaving 16 bases between. CDR3 loop: CASRAKVTGYEQYF. CDR3 nucleotide sequence: TGTGCCAGCAGGGCCAAGGTGACAGGTTACGAGCAGTACTTC.

The chain is built from TRBV5-5 and TRBJ2-1; D unclear. This CDR3 is 14 amino acids long. CDR1 is SGHKS, CDR2 YYEKEE, per germline (reference sequence). V lost 0 bases and J 6 bases, leaving 10 bases between the germline ends. CDR3 sequence reads: CASSLVGRANEQFF. The CDR3 DNA reads as TGTGCCAGCAGCTTGGTAGGAAGGGCCAATGAGCAGTTCTTC. Full variable domain (remainder filled in from reference TRBV5-5 and TRBJ2-1): DAGVTQSPTHLIKTRGQQVTLRCSPISGHKSVSWYQQVLGQGPQFIFQYYEKEERGRGNFPDRFSARQFPNYSSELNVNALLLGDSALYLCASSLVGRANEQFFGPGTRLTVL.

V gene TRBV5-1 combines with J gene TRBJ1-1; weak D call: TRBD1 (5 bases). This CDR3 has 11 amino acids. Germline-derived CDR1 and CDR2 are SGHRS and YFSETQ. Trimming stripped 7 bases from V and 5 bases from J, with 9 bases between. The CDR3 sequence: CASRGETEAFF. CDR3 nucleotide sequence: TGCGCCAGCCGAGGGGAAACTGAAGCTTTCTTT.

The count of this clone is one. The chain joins TRBV5-1 to TRBJ2-3, with 7 positions matching TRBD1. The CDR3 sequence is 13 residues long. Per the germline V gene, CDR1 is SGHRS and CDR2 is YFSETQ. Germline trimming cut 3 bases from V and 5 bases from J; bases unmatched to any gene: 3. CDR3 residues: CASSYTGEDTQYF. The CDR3 DNA sequence: TGCGCCAGCAGCTACACAGGGGAAGATACGCAGTATTTT.

The rearrangement uses TRBV7-2 and TRBJ1-5; unclear D gene. Deletions cut 5 bases from V and 1 base from J, with 18 bases between. Germline CDR1 is SGHTA and CDR2 is FQGNSA. The CDR3 has 17 residues. The CDR3 coding sequence is TGTGCCAGCAGCCCGCCGCTGGTCGGGGTGAGCAATCAGCCCCAGCATTTT. Its translation: CASSPPLVGVSNQPQHF.

The chain combines TRBV6-5 with TRBJ2-1, with TRBD2 identical over 9 bases. The length of the CDR3 is 14 residues. Germline assignment: CDR1 MNHEY and CDR2 SVGAGI. Trimming removed 10 bases from V and 4 bases from J; junction bases left unmatched: 8. CDR3 amino acids: CATCGRAKYNEQFF. The CDR3 nucleotides read TGTGCCACCTGCGGGAGGGCCAAATACAATGAGCAGTTCTTC.

V and J are TRBV9 and TRBJ2-7, with a tentative D call TRBD2 (6 bases). Germline values: CDR1 SGDLS, CDR2 YYNGEE. Trimming cost V 4 bases and J 0 bases, with 14 bases left between them. The CDR3 runs 15 residues. The CDR3: CASSPGSRSSYEQYF. CDR3 in DNA: TGTGCCAGCAGCCCCGGGAGCCGGTCCTCCTACGAGCAGTACTTC.

The CDR3 reads CASSLAQLDLNTEAFF. In DNA, the CDR3 is TGCGCCAGCAGCTTGGCCCAGCTTGACCTGAACACTGAAGCTTTCTTT. V is TRBV5-1 and J is TRBJ1-1; D gene unclear. This CDR3 comprises 16 residues. The V end was cut by 0 bases, the J end by 0 bases, with 12 bases between. CDR1 SGHRS and CDR2 YFSETQ come from the germline V gene.